This T cell receptor (beta chain) was sequenced for a study of T-cell memory formation after mild COVID-19 (dated by TCRdb to about 2021). For the wider study: TCR sequence clusters from the two donors were largely donor specific. T-cell clones expanding and contracting after mild COVID-19 in two donors were tracked by longitudinal TCRalpha and TCRbeta repertoire sequencing. The cohort was made up of two young adult volunteers, one female and one male, who were previously healthy. The full study reports these points: Contracting CD4+ clones were located mainly in the CM and EM memory subsets, whereas CD8+ clones were found to be enriched in EMRA. Some responding clones were detected in pre-infection memory, which suggested that pre-existing cross-reactive memory T cells had joined the SARS-CoV-2 response. Only a couple of mild cases were covered in the study, and larger cohorts including severe cases with pre-infection samples were considered necessary. The second-wave clones that peaked on day 37 were not confirmed to be SARS-CoV-2 specific. Clones contracting from day 15 to 85 had balanced CD4/CD8 phenotypes, while a second wave expanding from day 15 to 37 was biased towards CD4+.

The CDR3 starts with the cysteine, ends with the phenylalanine, and has 12 residues. Only CDR3 DNA is held: 36 bases, read in frame from base 1. The germline V gene (reference sequence) sets CDR1 to SEHNR and CDR2 to FQNEAQ. V drops 5 bases and J drops 13 bases, leaving 14 bases in between. This clonotype was counted at least ten times. What this receptor recognizes is not known. The input lacks base qualities; no much larger clone sits a single base away. Ficoll-Paque density gradient centrifugation was the method used to isolate PBMCs. TCRdb names Illumina NovaSeq 6000 as the instrument used. TCRalpha and TCRbeta cDNA libraries were constructed by 5'RACE with constant-segment primers, with sample barcodes and unique molecular identifiers being introduced. RNA was extracted from every sample with Trizol reagent. Libraries were amplified in two PCR steps, with a second sample barcode and Illumina TruSeq adapters added in the second step. Libraries were sequenced on an Illumina NovaSeq with 2 x 150 bp paired-end reads. Per the source publication's procedure: Reads were demultiplexed and collapsed into UMI-guided consensus sequences with migec v1.2.7. Using mixcr v2.1.11, UMI consensuses were aligned to TRA and TRB V and J templates and then assembled into clonotypes. Expanded or contracted clonotypes were those called significant by both edgeR and NoisET, with noise models trained on biological replicates. For edgeR calls, the cutoffs were a false discovery rate-adjusted p below 0.01 and a log2 fold-change threshold of 1. As an exploratory analysis of dynamics, max-normalized trajectories of the 1000 most abundant clonotypes were examined with PCA combined with hierarchical clustering. Separately sequenced CD4+ and CD8+ repertoires were used to assign a CD4 or CD8 phenotype to each responding clone. TCRdb redid the processing of the public reads, applying fastp at Q25 and MiXCR, and retained in-frame beta chains. Every entry covers one CDR3 protein and lists the most common genes and DNA from its rows. TCRdb assigned the V and J calls; the authors' analysis was not used. Across this sample there are around 200,000 distinct CDR3 sequences, with around 25% seen only once. The biggest ten clones account for approximately 10% of the sample.

The chain is made from TRBV7-9 and TRBJ1-4; the D gene lacks a confident call. The sequence was collected from an adult woman who had mild COVID-19 (a few samples of this study predate the infection). The sample titles of this study are shuffled in the database, so cell type and time point are left out; the donor was told from shared clones. The specimen was PBMCs or a T cell subset sorted from them (not recorded which). The bases read TGTGCCAGCAGCCCAGCGGGTGGGAGACTGTTTTTT. The encoded protein is CASSPAGGRLFF.